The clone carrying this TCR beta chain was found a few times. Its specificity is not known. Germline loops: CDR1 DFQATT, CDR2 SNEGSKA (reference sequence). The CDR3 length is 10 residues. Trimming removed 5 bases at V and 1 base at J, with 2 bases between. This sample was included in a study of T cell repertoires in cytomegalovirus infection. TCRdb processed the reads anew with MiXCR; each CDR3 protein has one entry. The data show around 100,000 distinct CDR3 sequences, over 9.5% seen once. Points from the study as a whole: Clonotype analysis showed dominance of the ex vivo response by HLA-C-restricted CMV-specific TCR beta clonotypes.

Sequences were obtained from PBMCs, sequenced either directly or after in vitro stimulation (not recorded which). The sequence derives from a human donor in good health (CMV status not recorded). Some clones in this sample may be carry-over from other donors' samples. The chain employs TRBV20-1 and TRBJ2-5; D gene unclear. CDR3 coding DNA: TGCAGTGCTCTCCAAGAGACCCAGTACTTC. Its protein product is CSALQETQYF.